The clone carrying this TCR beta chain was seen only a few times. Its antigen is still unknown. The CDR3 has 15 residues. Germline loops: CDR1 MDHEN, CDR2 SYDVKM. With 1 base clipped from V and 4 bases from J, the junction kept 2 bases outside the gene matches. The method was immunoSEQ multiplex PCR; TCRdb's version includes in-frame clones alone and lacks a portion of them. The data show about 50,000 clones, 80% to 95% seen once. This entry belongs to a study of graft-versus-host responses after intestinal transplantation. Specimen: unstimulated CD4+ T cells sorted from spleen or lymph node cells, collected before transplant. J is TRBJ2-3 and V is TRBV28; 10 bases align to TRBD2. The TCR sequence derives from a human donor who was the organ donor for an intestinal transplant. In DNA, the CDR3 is TGTGCCAGCAGTTTATCTCTAGCGGGAGCAGATACGCAGTATTTT. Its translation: CASSLSLAGADTQYF.